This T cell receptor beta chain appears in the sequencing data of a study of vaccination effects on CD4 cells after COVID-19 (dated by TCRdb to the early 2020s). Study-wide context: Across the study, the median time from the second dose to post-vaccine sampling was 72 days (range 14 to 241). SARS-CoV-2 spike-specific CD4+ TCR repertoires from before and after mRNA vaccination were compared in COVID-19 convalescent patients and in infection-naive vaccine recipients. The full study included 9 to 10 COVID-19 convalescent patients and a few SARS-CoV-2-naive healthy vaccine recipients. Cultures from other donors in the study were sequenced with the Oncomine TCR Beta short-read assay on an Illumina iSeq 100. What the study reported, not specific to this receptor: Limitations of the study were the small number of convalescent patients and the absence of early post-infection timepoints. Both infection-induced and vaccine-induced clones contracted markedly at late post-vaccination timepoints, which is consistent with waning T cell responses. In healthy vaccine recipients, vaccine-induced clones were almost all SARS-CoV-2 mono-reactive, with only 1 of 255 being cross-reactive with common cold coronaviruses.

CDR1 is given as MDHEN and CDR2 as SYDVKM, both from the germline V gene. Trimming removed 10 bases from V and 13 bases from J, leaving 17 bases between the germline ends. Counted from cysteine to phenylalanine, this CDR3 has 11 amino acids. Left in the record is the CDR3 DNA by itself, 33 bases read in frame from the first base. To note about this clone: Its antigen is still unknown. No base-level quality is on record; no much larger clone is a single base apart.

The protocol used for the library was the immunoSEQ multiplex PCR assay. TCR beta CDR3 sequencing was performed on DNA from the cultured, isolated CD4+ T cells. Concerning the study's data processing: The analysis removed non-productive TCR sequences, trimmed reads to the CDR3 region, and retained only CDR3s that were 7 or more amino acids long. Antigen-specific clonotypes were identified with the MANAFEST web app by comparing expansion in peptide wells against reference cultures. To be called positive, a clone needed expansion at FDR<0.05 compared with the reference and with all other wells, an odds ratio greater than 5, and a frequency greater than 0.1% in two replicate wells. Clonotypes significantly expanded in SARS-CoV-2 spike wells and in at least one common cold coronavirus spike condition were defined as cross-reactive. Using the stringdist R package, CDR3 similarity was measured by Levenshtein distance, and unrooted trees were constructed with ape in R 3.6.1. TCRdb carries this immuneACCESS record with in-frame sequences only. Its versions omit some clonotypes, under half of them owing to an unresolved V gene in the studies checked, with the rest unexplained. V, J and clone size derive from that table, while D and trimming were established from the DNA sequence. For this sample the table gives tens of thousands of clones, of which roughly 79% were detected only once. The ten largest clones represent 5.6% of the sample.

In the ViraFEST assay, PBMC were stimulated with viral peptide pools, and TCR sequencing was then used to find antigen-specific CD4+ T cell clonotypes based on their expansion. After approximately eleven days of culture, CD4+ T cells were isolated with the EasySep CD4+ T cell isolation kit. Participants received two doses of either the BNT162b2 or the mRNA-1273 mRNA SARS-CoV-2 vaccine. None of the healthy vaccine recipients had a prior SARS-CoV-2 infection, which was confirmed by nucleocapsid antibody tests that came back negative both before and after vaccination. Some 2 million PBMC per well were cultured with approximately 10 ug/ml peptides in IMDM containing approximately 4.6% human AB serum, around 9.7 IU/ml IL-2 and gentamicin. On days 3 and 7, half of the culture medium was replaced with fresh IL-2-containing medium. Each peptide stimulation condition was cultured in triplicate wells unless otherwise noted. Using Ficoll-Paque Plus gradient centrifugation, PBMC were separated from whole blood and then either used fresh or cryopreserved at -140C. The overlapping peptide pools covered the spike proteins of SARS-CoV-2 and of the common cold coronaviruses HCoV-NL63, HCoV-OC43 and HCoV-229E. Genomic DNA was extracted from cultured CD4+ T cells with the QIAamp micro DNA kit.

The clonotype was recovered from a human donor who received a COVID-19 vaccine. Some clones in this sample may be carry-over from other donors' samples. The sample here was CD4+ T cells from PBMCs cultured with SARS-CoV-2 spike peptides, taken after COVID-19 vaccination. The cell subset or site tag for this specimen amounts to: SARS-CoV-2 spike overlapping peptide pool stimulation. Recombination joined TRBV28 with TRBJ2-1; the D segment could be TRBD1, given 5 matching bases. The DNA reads TGTGCCATTAGGGCGACAGCGTCCCAGTTCTTC. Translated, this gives CAIRATASQFF.